This T cell receptor beta chain originates from a study of CD8 T cells in Susac syndrome. This CDR3 spans 16 amino acids. Germline V gives CDR1 SEHNR, CDR2 FQNEAQ (reference sequence). V was pared by 2 bases and J by 1 base, with 14 bases between. CD8+ and CD4+ T cells from blood underwent TCR beta sequencing, which was carried out in a high-throughput format. The CD8+ and CD4+ T cells were isolated magnetically using a negative isolation approach, whereas the TEMRA cells were enriched by FACS. Reverse transcription used roughly 0.45 to 1 ug RNA and random hexamers. Amplification of TCR beta CDR3 by immunoSEQ multiplex PCR spanned 54 Vbeta and 13 Jbeta. TCRdb analysed the immunoSEQ multiplex PCR reads with MiXCR anew, one entry per CDR3 protein. The profile covers tens of thousands of distinct CDR3 sequences, with 96% appearing a single time and more than 0.09% taken by the ten largest.

This clonotype was obtained from a human donor with multiple sclerosis. V and J are TRBV7-9 and TRBJ1-1; D unclear. Sequencing input: CD4+ T cells from PBMCs. CDR3 in DNA: TGTGCCAGCAGCTTAAAGTCCCACGCAAGGAACACTGAAGCTTTCTTT. Encoded protein: CASSLKSHARNTEAFF. Drawing the rest from reference TRBV7-9 and TRBJ1-1, the complete variable domain is DTGVSQNPRHKITKRGQNVTFRCDPISEHNRLYWYRQTLGQGPEFLTYFQNEAQLEKSRLLSDRFSAERPKGSFSTLEIQRTEQGDSAMYLCASSLKSHARNTEAFFGQGTRLTVV.